These T cell receptor beta chains were read from a single sample in a study of cytomegalovirus exposure and HLA in healthy donors. Assay used: immunoSEQ multiplex PCR; TCRdb lists only in-frame clones, some missing. This repertoire includes roughly 72,000 clones. The material sequenced was PBMCs. These receptors were collected from a man aged 18 to 30 in good health and CMV-seropositive. CDR3s include the opening cysteine and the closing phenylalanine or tryptophan. D genes are given only for firm matches. Not every row has a clone size; where given, it reads once, few, many or a size class.

.	.	TRBV7-9	TRBJ1-1	CASSLQRDTEAFF	TGTGCCAGCAGCTTACAACGGGACACTGAAGCTTTCTTT
.	.	TRBV28	TRBJ1-3	CASSLTAGGNTIYF	TGTGCCAGCAGTCTGACAGCGGGGGGAAACACCATATATTTT
TRBD1	.	TRBV29-1	TRBJ1-1	CSVEGQGSEAFF	TGCAGCGTTGAGGGACAGGGGTCTGAAGCTTTCTTT
.	.	TRBV10-1	TRBJ2-2	CASSKVRGGPGELFF	TGCGCCAGCAGTAAGGTCCGCGGGGGCCCCGGGGAGCTGTTTTTT
TRBD2	.	TRBV2	TRBJ2-1	CASRTTSGRGYNEQFF	TGTGCCAGCAGGACGACTAGCGGGAGGGGTTACAATGAGCAGTTCTTC
.	.	TRBV5-1	TRBJ2-1	CASSWGQALSNEQFF	TGCGCCAGCAGCTGGGGACAAGCCCTGTCCAATGAGCAGTTCTTC
.	.	TRBV10-2	TRBJ2-3	CASSAHREYF	TGCGCCAGCAGTGCCCACAGGGAGTATTTT
TRBD1	.	TRBV13	TRBJ2-1	CASSPGQGYNEQFF	TGTGCCAGCAGCCCGGGACAGGGCTACAATGAGCAGTTCTTC
TRBD2	.	TRBV9	TRBJ2-3	CASSVPPGGQYF	TGTGCCAGCAGCGTCCCTCCGGGGGGGCAGTATTTT
TRBD2	.	TRBV7-2	TRBJ2-5	CASSGGLGETQYF	TGTGCCAGCAGCGGGGGACTAGGGGAGACCCAGTACTTC
TRBD1	.	TRBV19	TRBJ1-1	CASSTTTGEAFF	TGTGCCAGTAGTACTACGACAGGGGAAGCTTTCTTT
.	.	TRBV15	TRBJ2-1	CATSRDIGEQFF	TGTGCCACCAGCAGAGATATCGGTGAGCAGTTCTTC
.	.	TRBV5-1	TRBJ1-3	CASRPERGNTIYF	TGCGCCAGCAGACCGGAGCGTGGAAACACCATATATTTT
TRBD1	.	TRBV4-1	TRBJ2-7	CASSQDWSGGRYEQYF	TGCGCCAGCAGCCAAGATTGGTCAGGGGGTAGGTACGAGCAGTACTTC
.	medium-sized	TRBV4-1	TRBJ1-2	CASSQRGNYGYTF	TGCGCCAGCAGCCAAAGGGGTAACTATGGCTACACCTTC